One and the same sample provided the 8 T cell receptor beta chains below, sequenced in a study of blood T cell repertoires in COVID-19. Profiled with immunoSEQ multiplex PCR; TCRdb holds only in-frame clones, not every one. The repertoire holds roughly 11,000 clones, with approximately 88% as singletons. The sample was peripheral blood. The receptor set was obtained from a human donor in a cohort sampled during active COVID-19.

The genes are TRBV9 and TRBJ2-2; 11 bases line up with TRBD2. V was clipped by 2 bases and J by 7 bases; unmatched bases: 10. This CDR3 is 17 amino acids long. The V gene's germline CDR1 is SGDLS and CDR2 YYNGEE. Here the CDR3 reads CASSVQALSGGGGELFF. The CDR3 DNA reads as TGTGCCAGCAGCGTCCAAGCCCTTAGCGGGGGGGGCGGGGAGCTGTTTTTT.

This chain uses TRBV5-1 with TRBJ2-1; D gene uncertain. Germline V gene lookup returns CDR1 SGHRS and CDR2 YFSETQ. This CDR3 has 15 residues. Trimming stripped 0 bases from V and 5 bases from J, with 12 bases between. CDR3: CASSLGMWQNNEQFF. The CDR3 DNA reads TGCGCCAGCAGCTTGGGTATGTGGCAGAACAATGAGCAGTTCTTC.

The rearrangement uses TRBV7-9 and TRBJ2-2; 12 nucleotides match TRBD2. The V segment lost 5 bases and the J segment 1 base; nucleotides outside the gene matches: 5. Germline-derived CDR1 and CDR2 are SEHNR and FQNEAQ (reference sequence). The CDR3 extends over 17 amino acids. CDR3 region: CASSPRTSGENTGELFF. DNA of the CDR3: TGTGCCAGCAGCCCTCGGACTAGCGGGGAGAACACCGGGGAGCTGTTTTTT. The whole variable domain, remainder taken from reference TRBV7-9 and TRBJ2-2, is DTGVSQNPRHKITKRGQNVTFRCDPISEHNRLYWYRQTLGQGPEFLTYFQNEAQLEKSRLLSDRFSAERPKGSFSTLEIQRTEQGDSAMYLCASSPRTSGENTGELFFGEGSRLTVL.

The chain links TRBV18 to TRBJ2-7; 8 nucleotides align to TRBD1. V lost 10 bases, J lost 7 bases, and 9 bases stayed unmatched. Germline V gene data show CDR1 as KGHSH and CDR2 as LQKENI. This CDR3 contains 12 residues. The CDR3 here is CATTGQGAEQYF. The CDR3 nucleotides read TGTGCCACCACCGGCCAGGGGGCAGAGCAGTACTTC.

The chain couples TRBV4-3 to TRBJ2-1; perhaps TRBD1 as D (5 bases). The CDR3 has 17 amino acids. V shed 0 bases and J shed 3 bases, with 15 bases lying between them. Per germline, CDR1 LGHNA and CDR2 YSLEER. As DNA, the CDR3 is TGCGCCAGCAGCCAAGATTTGGGGCGAGCTCTCTACAATGAGCAGTTCTTC. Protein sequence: CASSQDLGRALYNEQFF.

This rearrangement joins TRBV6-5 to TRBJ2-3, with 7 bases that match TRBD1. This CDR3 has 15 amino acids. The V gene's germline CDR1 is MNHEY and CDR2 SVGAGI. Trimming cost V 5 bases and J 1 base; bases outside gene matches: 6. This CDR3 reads CASSLAGQGTDTQYF. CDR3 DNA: TGTGCCAGCAGTCTGGCAGGACAGGGCACAGATACGCAGTATTTT.

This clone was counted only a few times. The CDR3 reads CASSLGPGTGFYGYTF. The DNA of the CDR3 is TGTGCCAGCAGTCTAGGTCCCGGGACAGGGTTCTATGGCTACACCTTC. This chain connects TRBV27 to TRBJ1-2; 9 bases map to TRBD1. The germline V gene has CDR1 MNHEY and CDR2 SMNVEV (reference sequence). The ends lost 5 bases at V and 4 bases at J; junction bases unmatched: 11. This CDR3 is 16 amino acids long.

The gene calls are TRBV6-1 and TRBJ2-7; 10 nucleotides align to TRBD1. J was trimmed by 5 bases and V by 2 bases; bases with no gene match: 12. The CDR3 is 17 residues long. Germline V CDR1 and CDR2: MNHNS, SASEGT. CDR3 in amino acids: CASSELRGDRGVDEQYF. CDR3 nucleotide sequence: TGTGCCAGCAGTGAACTTAGAGGGGACAGGGGTGTTGACGAGCAGTACTTC.